The text below deals with one T cell receptor (beta chain). The data belong to a study of blood T cell repertoires in COVID-19. As for the study in general: T cells, B-cell-depleted T cells, or PBMCs provided the cDNA or gDNA that served as material.

This CDR3 is 17 amino acids long. Losses at the gene ends were 2 bases for V and 4 bases for J; bases not matched to a gene: 8. The germline V gene encodes CDR1 LGHDT and CDR2 YNNKEL (reference sequence). Libraries were prepared by immunoSEQ multiplex PCR; TCRdb keeps only in-frame clonotypes and omits some of them. Counted here are about 260,000 clones, about 89% occurring once; the ten biggest clones make up approximately 9.8%. The receptor comes from a man in his forties who had recovered from COVID-19. Sample: peripheral blood. The V gene is TRBV3-1 (or the pseudogene TRBV3-2), the J gene TRBJ2-2, with 9 bases aligning to TRBD2. This CDR3 reads CASSQSLSGRFTGELFF. The CDR3 DNA follows: TGTGCCAGCAGCCAAAGCCTGAGCGGGAGGTTCACCGGGGAGCTGTTTTTT.